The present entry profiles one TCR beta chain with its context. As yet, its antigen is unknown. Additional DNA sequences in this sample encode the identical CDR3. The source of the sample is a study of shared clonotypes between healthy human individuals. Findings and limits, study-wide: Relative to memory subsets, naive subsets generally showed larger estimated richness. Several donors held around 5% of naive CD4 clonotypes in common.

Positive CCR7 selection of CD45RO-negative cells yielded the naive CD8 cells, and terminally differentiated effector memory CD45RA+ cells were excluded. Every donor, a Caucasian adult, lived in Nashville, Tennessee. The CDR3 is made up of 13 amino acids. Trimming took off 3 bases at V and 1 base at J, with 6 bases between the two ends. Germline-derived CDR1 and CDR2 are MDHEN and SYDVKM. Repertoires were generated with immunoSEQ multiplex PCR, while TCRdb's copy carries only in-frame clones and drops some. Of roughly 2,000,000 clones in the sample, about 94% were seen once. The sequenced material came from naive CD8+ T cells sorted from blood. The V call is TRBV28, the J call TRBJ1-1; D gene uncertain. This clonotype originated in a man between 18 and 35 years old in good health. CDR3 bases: TGTGCCAGCAGTTTCGCGGGGAACACTGAAGCTTTCTTT. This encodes CASSFAGNTEAFF.